One and the same sample provided the 27 T cell receptor beta chains below, sequenced in a study of blood T cells in healthy people across ages. A second PCR of roughly 6 to 12 cycles used a sample-barcoded 5' primer and a J-beta primer mix. TCRdb re-analysed the 5' RACE reads in MiXCR, keeping a single row per CDR3 protein. The data hold about 780,000 distinct CDR3 sequences, with about 45% observed a single time. Sequences were obtained from blood. These receptors all stem from a man at least 80 years old in good health.

On this clonotype: One end of the junction varies from germline; a read error may be responsible. V is TRBV11-2 and J is TRBJ2-6; D gene unclear. This CDR3 is 14 amino acids long. Germline loops: CDR1 SGHAT, CDR2 FQNNGV. This chain's CDR3 is CARSLRSGANVLTF. In DNA, the CDR3 is TGTGCCCGCAGCTTACGTTCCGGGGCCAACGTCCTGACTTTC.

This clonotype was seen just once. For the CDR3, the DNA is TGTGCCAGCAGTTACTCGAGGCGGGGCCAAGAGACCCAGTACTTC. This translates into CASSYSRRGQETQYF. This chain uses TRBV6-5 with TRBJ2-5; TRBD2 is a possible D gene (6 bases). CDR1 and CDR2 from the germline V gene are MNHEY and SVGAGI. The CDR3 loop spans 15 amino acids. V lost 0 bases, J lost 1 base, and 9 bases lay in between.

There are many counts of this clonotype. An end of the junction differs from the germline gene, which may be a read error. V and J are TRBV7-7 and TRBJ2-5; 8 bases map to TRBD1. This CDR3 has 15 amino acids. The germline V gene encodes CDR1 SSHAT and CDR2 FNYEAQ (reference sequence). As DNA, the CDR3 is TGTGCTAGCAGCTTAGGACAGGGTCCCCAAGAGACCCAGTACTTC. It is translated as CASSLGQGPQETQYF.

The chain combines TRBV19 with TRBJ1-4; no firm D call. CDR1 is LNHDA, CDR2 SQIVND, per germline (reference sequence). Trimming stripped 6 bases from V and 0 bases from J, with 8 bases between. This CDR3 contains 14 residues. The CDR3, as DNA: TGTGCCAGTAGAAAGACCTCAACTAATGAAAAACTGTTTTTT. Its protein is CASRKTSTNEKLFF.

The V call is TRBV18, the J call TRBJ1-4; D not resolved. Germline lookup yields CDR1 KGHSH and CDR2 LQKENI. The V and J ends lost 0 bases and 3 bases respectively, with 8 bases between them. This CDR3 contains 15 residues. The chain's CDR3 is CASSPPVRSNEKLFF. DNA for the CDR3: TGTGCCAGCTCACCACCGGTCAGGTCTAATGAAAAACTGTTTTTT.

The rearrangement links TRBV20-1 to TRBJ2-7, with TRBD2 as a possible D gene (6 bases). V gave up 1 base and J gave up 3 bases, with 25 bases separating them. Looked up from germline, CDR1 is DFQATT and CDR2 is SNEGSKA (reference sequence). CDR3 length equals 18 residues. The CDR3 is CSARGAGTPTTLFYEQYF. The CDR3 nucleotides are TGCAGTGCTAGAGGGGCCGGGACTCCGACTACCTTGTTCTACGAGCAGTACTTC.

In this sample, this clonotype turned up once. A much more abundant neighbour one base away suggests this may be a read error. This chain joins TRBV29-1 and TRBJ2-5; D possibly corresponds to TRBD1 (6 bases). This CDR3 is 13 amino acids long. Between the trimmed V and J ends, which lost 3 bases and 5 bases, there was a span of 13 bases. The germline V gene has CDR1 SQVTM and CDR2 ANQGSEA. The CDR3 DNA reads TGCAGCGTTGACCCGGACAGTGGCGAGACCCAGTACTTC. It yields the protein CSVDPDSGETQYF.

This clonotype was seen a handful of times. The CDR3 region is CASSLALPGVVGDTQYF. The CDR3 DNA follows: TGTGCCAGCAGCCTGGCCCTCCCGGGAGTCGTCGGAGATACGCAGTATTTT. The chain links TRBV7-9 to TRBJ2-3, with D maybe TRBD2 (6 bases). CDR1 SEHNR and CDR2 FQNEAQ come from the germline V gene (reference sequence). There are 17 residues in the CDR3. V dropped 5 bases and J dropped 5 bases, with 23 bases sitting between them.

This clonotype was seen a few times. This chain links TRBV7-6 with TRBJ2-2; 7 nucleotides align to TRBD1. The V gene's germline CDR1 is SGHVS and CDR2 FNYEAQ. The CDR3 length is 13 residues. J gave up 9 bases and V 5 bases, and 6 bases lay outside the gene matches. CDR3 DNA sequence: TGTGCCAGCAGCGCGACAGGGAAACGGGAGCTGTTTTTT. Its translation: CASSATGKRELFF.

This clonotype was found a few times. The rearrangement uses TRBV5-1 and TRBJ2-1; possibly TRBD1 for D (6 bases). The CDR3 runs to 17 residues. Germline V gene lookup returns CDR1 SGHRS and CDR2 YFSETQ. Deletions cut 0 bases from V and 8 bases from J, with 21 bases between. In nucleotides, the CDR3 is TGCGCCAGCAGCTTGGCCCCCCTGGCAGGGGCCATATATGAGCAGTTCTTC. As protein: CASSLAPLAGAIYEQFF.

In regard to this clonotype: This could be a read error, since a much larger clone is one nucleotide away. The V gene is TRBV5-6, the J gene TRBJ2-7; the D gene could be TRBD1 or TRBD2 (5 bases each). The germline V gene encodes CDR1 SGHDT and CDR2 YYEEEE. The CDR3 spans 13 residues. V was cut by 4 bases and J by 6 bases, with 14 bases left in between. CDR3 sequence (DNA): TGTGCCAGCAGCGTTTTTGCAGGGACCGAGCAGTACTTC. It translates to CASSVFAGTEQYF.

CDR3: CASSLKRITVGVSEKLFF. The CDR3 nucleotides read TGTGCCAGCAGTTTAAAGAGGATTACAGTAGGGGTTAGTGAAAAACTGTTTTTT. V and J are TRBV27 and TRBJ1-4; D possibly corresponds to TRBD1 (5 bases). From germline, CDR1 is MNHEY and CDR2 SMNVEV (reference sequence). V lost 2 bases, J lost 7 bases, and 23 bases lay in between. This CDR3 comprises 18 residues.

J is TRBJ1-5 and V is TRBV10-3; TRBD1 agrees at 10 bases. The CDR3 consists of 14 residues. The germline gives CDR1 ENHRY, CDR2 SYGVKD. With V trimmed by 4 bases and J by 4 bases, 1 base remained unmatched. CDR3 sequence (DNA): TGTGCCATCAGTGTGGACAGGGGGAATCAGCCCCAGCATTTT. Its translation is CAISVDRGNQPQHF.

The chain carries TRBV5-6 and TRBJ2-4, with 7 bases fitting TRBD2. V gave up 3 bases and J gave up 8 bases; unmatched junction bases: 8. Germline V gene sequence: CDR1 SGHDT, CDR2 YYEEEE. This CDR3 contains 14 residues. The CDR3 DNA follows: TGTGCCAGCAGCTCCCCCGCGGGAGCGGACATTCAGTACTTC. Translating it yields CASSSPAGADIQYF.

This clonotype was counted between two and nine times. The chain carries TRBV9 and TRBJ2-1, with D perhaps matching TRBD2 (6 bases). The CDR3 sequence is 14 residues long. V lost 0 bases, J lost 8 bases, and 12 bases lay in between. The germline V gene has CDR1 SGDLS and CDR2 YYNGEE. The CDR3 DNA is TGTGCCAGCAGCGTAGATCCGGGAGTAGATGAGCAGTTCTTC. This translates into CASSVDPGVDEQFF.

This chain uses TRBV12-3 or TRBV12-4 with TRBJ2-1; the match to TRBD1 covers 12 bases. V lost 4 bases and J lost 7; bases outside the gene matches: 8. This CDR3 has 16 residues. CDR3 in DNA: TGTGCCAGCAGTTGGGGGGGACAGGGGGCGTGGAATGAGCAGTTCTTC. Residues: CASSWGGQGAWNEQFF.

The chain combines TRBV5-1 with TRBJ2-1; the match to TRBD1 covers 8 bases. J lost 4 bases, V lost 5 bases, and 8 bases had no gene match. The CDR3 consists of 15 residues. From germline, CDR1 is SGHRS and CDR2 YFSETQ. DNA for the CDR3: TGCGCCAGCAGTTTGACAGGGGTTAGTTACAATGAGCAGTTCTTC. Translating it yields CASSLTGVSYNEQFF.

The chain couples TRBV7-9 to TRBJ1-6; D is ambiguous. V lost 2 bases to trimming and J lost 13 bases, with 12 bases between them. The CDR3 sequence is 13 residues long. From germline, CDR1 is SEHNR and CDR2 FQNEAQ (reference sequence). The CDR3 DNA follows: TGTGCCAGCAGCTTAATGACTGGGGATCCCCTCCACTTT. This translates into CASSLMTGDPLHF.

This clonotype has a handful of counts. V and J are TRBV20-1 and TRBJ2-7; TRBD2 agrees at 8 bases. The CDR3 is 14 residues long. Trimming removed 5 bases from V and 6 bases from J; junction bases left unmatched: 12. Germline-derived CDR1 and CDR2 are DFQATT and SNEGSKA (reference sequence). The CDR3 DNA reads as TGCAGTGCTTTTCCTGGGGGACTAGTACGCGAGCAGTACTTC. This translates into CSAFPGGLVREQYF.

A few counts support this clonotype. The chain combines TRBV11-3 with TRBJ2-7; D might be TRBD1 (6 bases). The germline V and J ends were trimmed by 5 bases and 8 bases, with 10 bases remaining between them. Germline V CDR1 and CDR2: SGHNT, YENEEA. This CDR3 is built from 11 residues. Here the CDR3 reads CASSTGLKQYF. The CDR3 nucleotides are TGTGCCAGCAGCACAGGGCTCAAGCAGTACTTC. Full variable domain (rest looked up from reference TRBV11-3 and TRBJ2-7): EAGVVQSPRYKIIEKKQPVAFWCNPISGHNTLYWYLQNLGQGPELLIRYENEEAVDDSQLPKDRFSAERLKGVDSTLKIQPAELGDSAVYLCASSTGLKQYFGPGTRLTVT.

The rearrangement uses TRBV11-2 and TRBJ2-5; TRBD2 agrees at 8 bases. Germline CDR1 reads SGHAT; CDR2 reads FQNNGV. The CDR3 runs to 15 residues. J was trimmed by 11 bases and V by 6 bases; bases with no gene match: 17. This chain's CDR3 is CASRVHSGTLSEQYF. The CDR3 DNA reads TGTGCCAGCAGGGTTCATAGCGGGACCCTAAGTGAGCAGTACTTC.

This chain joins TRBV14 and TRBJ2-1, with 16 nucleotides matching TRBD2. This CDR3 has 17 residues. V dropped 1 base and J dropped 7; count of bases not matched to a gene: 4. Germline values: CDR1 SGHDN, CDR2 FVKESK. The CDR3 sequence: CASSQVGTSGGANEQFF. The CDR3 DNA reads as TGTGCCAGCAGCCAAGTCGGGACTAGCGGGGGGGCGAATGAGCAGTTCTTC.

This clonotype was counted a few times. The chain carries TRBV6-5 and TRBJ1-2; D possibly corresponds to TRBD1 (6 bases). Germline values: CDR1 MNHEY, CDR2 SVGAGI. The V end lost 0 bases, the J end lost 7 bases, and 15 bases lay between the germline ends. This CDR3 has 15 amino acids. This chain's CDR3 is CASSYSNSGGGGYTF. The CDR3 DNA is TGTGCCAGCAGTTACTCGAATAGTGGGGGCGGTGGCTACACCTTC.

J is TRBJ1-2 and V is TRBV4-2; 7 bases are shared with TRBD1. V was clipped by 3 bases and J by 4 bases; unmatched bases: 11. This CDR3 spans 16 amino acids. Germline V gene data show CDR1 as LGHNA and CDR2 as YNFKEQ. CDR3 in amino acids: CASSHQSTGSGYGYTF. The DNA of the CDR3 is TGTGCCAGCAGCCACCAATCGACAGGGTCGGGCTATGGCTACACCTTC.

This chain connects TRBV4-1 to TRBJ1-4; D remains ambiguous. V was clipped by 0 bases and J by 8 bases, with 4 bases between them. Germline CDR1 reads MGHRA; CDR2 reads YSYEKL. The CDR3 has 12 amino acids. The CDR3 bases are TGCGCCAGCAGCCAAGATGGCGAAAAACTGTTTTTT. This sequence encodes CASSQDGEKLFF.

The table lists this clonotype with a few counts. This rearrangement joins TRBV7-2 to TRBJ2-7; the match to TRBD2 covers 8 bases. Trimming at V came to 5 bases and at J to 2 bases, leaving 8 bases not matched to a gene. This CDR3 has 15 amino acids. The germline V gene has CDR1 SGHTA and CDR2 FQGNSA. The CDR3 reads CASSPGRGQAYEQYF. CDR3 in DNA: TGTGCCAGCAGCCCCGGGAGGGGCCAGGCCTACGAGCAGTACTTC.

V gene TRBV7-3 combines with J gene TRBJ2-1; tentative D call: TRBD2 (5 bases). V lost 5 bases and J lost 9, with 14 bases in between. This CDR3 has 13 amino acids. Germline V gene sequence: CDR1 SGHTA, CDR2 FQGTGA. The DNA for the CDR3 is TGTGCCAGCAGCCCGGGAAAGTCCCCTGAGCAGTTCTTC. It encodes CASSPGKSPEQFF.